This TCR beta chain was documented in a study of blood T cell repertoires in COVID-19. Looking at the study overall: Sites across the United States, Italy and Spain contributed samples from acute and convalescent COVID-19. PBMCs, B-cell-depleted T cells, or T cells provided the cDNA or gDNA that made up the material.

Germline trimming cut 4 bases from V and 3 bases from J; bases unmatched to any gene: 8. This CDR3 region has 15 residues. Germline assignment: CDR1 LNHDA and CDR2 SQIVND (reference sequence). Original processing methods: Using reference gene primer amplification, nucleated cell counts were estimated. Data came from immunoSEQ multiplex PCR; TCRdb stores just in-frame clones and leaves some out. The V and J calls and clone size were taken over from that table, and D and trimming were inferred from the DNA. The sample yields approximately 230,000 clones, 83% seen once. The sequencing sample was made of peripheral blood. The rearrangement links TRBV19 to TRBJ2-7; 8 nucleotides align to TRBD2. The TCR comes from a man older than 75 with acute or convalescent COVID-19. This CDR3 is CASSKTSAPLYEQYF. The CDR3 region has the DNA TGTGCCAGTAGTAAGACTAGCGCGCCGCTCTACGAGCAGTACTTC.